This T cell receptor (beta chain) was sequenced for a study of blood T cell repertoires in COVID-19 (TCRdb year 2020). Notes on the research overall: Samples covering the acute and convalescent phases of COVID-19 were provided by collaborators in the United States, Italy and Spain. The prospective study material was composed of cDNA or gDNA derived from T cells, B-cell-depleted T cells, or PBMCs. The dataset comprised deeply sampled blood TCRbeta repertoires from subjects exposed to, actively infected with, or recovered from COVID-19. A freely available public database, intended as a resource for researchers studying the immune response to SARS-CoV-2, is where the repertoires were released. The samples were drawn from two sources: the first 160 participants of the ongoing ImmuneRACE study, and fewer than 1,500 subjects contributed by 6 global collaborators. Sample metadata almost always included a de-identified subject ID, COVID-19 status, age in years and sex. HLA class I and class II types, where available, came from metadata supplied by the sample provider rather than from assay-based typing. Overall study outcomes, separate from this receptor: How much clinical and demographic metadata was included differed by source and by participant, and the metadata was provided uncurated.

Taken from cysteine to phenylalanine, the CDR3 has 14 residues. Only CDR3 DNA is held: 42 bases, read in frame from base 1. CDR1 and CDR2 were assigned from the germline V gene (reference sequence) as WNHNN and SYGVQD. Relative to germline, V is 10 bases shorter and J is 0 bases shorter, with 15 bases between their ends. Enrolling through a virtual design, the prospective study's participants ranged in age from roughly 18 to 100 years and lived across roughly 23 United States geographic areas. In the prospective study, cohorts were assigned on the basis of participant-reported clinical history obtained from a screening survey and a study questionnaire. Recovered participants in ImmuneRACE Cohort 3 were defined by two consecutive negative NP/OP PCR tests, clearance by a healthcare professional, or resolution of symptoms. Mobile phlebotomists in the prospective study collected whole blood, serum and a nasopharyngeal or oropharyngeal swab from every participant. Over a roughly two-month period, participants in the prospective study had the option of providing additional blood draws and questionnaires. Blood samples from the prospective study were shipped frozen or at room temperature prior to DNA extraction.

Concerning this clone itself: Its target antigen remains unknown. One base away there is no much larger clone; base qualities are not given.

TCRbeta CDR3 regions were amplified from genomic DNA by means of the immunoSEQ Assay, a bias-controlled multiplex PCR. The authors' analysis ran thus. Within the assay, amplification of reference gene primers was used to estimate how many nucleated cells each sample contained. To quantify the absolute abundance of each unique TCRbeta CDR3 rearrangement, sequence reads were collapsed and filtered. For each sample, productive Simpson clonality was calculated as the square root of Simpson's diversity index over productive rearrangements. Imported from immuneACCESS, the table was reduced by TCRdb to in-frame sequences with V and J called. These copies leave out some clones; in studies compared against another copy, an unresolved V gene accounts for under half, and the cause of the remainder is not known. V, J and clone size reflect that table, while D and trimming were determined from the DNA. This sample has a few hundred thousand clones in its table, and more than 65% of those were observed once. Of the sample, more than 3% falls within the top ten clones.

Recombination connected TRBV10-1 to TRBJ1-1; the D gene is not confidently resolved. This clonotype was obtained from a middle-aged man who had recovered from COVID-19. Sequencing was done on a sample of PBMCs or T cells enriched from blood (not recorded which). The base sequence is TGCGCCACTGGACGCGGGCAGCTGAACACTGAAGCTTTCTTT. Translated, it reads CATGRGQLNTEAFF.